This TCR beta chain was recorded in a study of shared clonotypes between healthy human individuals. Repertoires were generated with immunoSEQ multiplex PCR, while TCRdb's copy carries only in-frame clones and drops some. The profile shows 2 million to 2.5 million clones, 85% to 95% of them singletons. Losses at the gene ends were 6 bases for V and 7 bases for J; bases not matched to a gene: 8. Looked up from germline, CDR1 is SEHNR and CDR2 is FQNEAQ (reference sequence). The CDR3 is 15 residues long. General study results and limits: Clonotype sharing across a few donors was observed for 4.5% to 6.5% of naive CD4 clonotypes. Limitation of the genetic and exposure-history diversity represented came from the few donors.

This clone was found once. Its specificity is unknown. The sample comprised naive CD4+ T cells from PBMCs. Subset noted: CD45RA+ positively selected. This clonotype originated in a man aged 18 to 29 in good health. Some clones in this sample may be carry-over from other donors' samples. This rearrangement joins TRBV7-9 to TRBJ2-1, with TRBD2 matching 11 bases. The CDR3 DNA is TGTGCCAGCAGGGCGCTAGCGGGAGGATTGAATGAGCAGTTCTTC. Encoded protein: CASRALAGGLNEQFF.